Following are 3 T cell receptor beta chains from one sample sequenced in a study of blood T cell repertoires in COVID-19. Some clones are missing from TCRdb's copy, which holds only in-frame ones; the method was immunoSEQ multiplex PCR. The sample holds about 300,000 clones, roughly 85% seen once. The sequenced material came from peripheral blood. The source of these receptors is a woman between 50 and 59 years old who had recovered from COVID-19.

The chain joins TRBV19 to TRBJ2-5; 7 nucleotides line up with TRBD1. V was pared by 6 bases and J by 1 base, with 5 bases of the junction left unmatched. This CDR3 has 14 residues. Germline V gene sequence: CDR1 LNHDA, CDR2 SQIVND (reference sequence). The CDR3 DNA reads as TGTGCCAGTAGCCCGGACAGGACCCAAGAGACCCAGTACTTC. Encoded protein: CASSPDRTQETQYF. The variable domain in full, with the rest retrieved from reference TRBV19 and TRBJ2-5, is DGGITQSPKYLFRKEGQNVTLSCEQNLNHDAMYWYRQDPGQGLRLIYYSQIVNDFQKGDIAEGYSVSREKKESFPLTVTSAQKNPTAFYLCASSPDRTQETQYFGPGTRLLVL.

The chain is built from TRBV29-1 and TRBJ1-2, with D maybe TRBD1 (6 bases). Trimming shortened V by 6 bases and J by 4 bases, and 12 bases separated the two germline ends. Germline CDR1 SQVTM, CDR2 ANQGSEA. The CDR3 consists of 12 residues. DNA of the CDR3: TGCAGCGTGGCTGGACAGTTCTATGGCTACACCTTC. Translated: CSVAGQFYGYTF.

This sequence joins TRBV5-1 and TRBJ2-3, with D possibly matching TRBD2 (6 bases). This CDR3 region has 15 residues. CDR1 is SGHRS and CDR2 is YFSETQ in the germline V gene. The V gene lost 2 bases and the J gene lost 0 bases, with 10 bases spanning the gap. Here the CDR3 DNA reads TGCGCCAGCAGCTTCACGGGGACTAGCACAGATACGCAGTATTTT. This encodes CASSFTGTSTDTQYF. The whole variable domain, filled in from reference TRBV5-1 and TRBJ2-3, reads KAGVTQTPRYLIKTRGQQVTLSCSPISGHRSVSWYQQTPGQGLQFLFEYFSETQRNKGNFPGRFSGRQFSNSRSEMNVSTLELGDSALYLCASSFTGTSTDTQYFGPGTRLTVL.